This T cell receptor (beta chain) was recorded in a study of T cells in localized non-small cell lung cancer. Study-wide results and limits: Clonality of T cells reached its maximum in uninvolved adjacent lung, surpassing tumor. Tumor samples were not multi-region, leaving intratumor heterogeneity unexcluded. Adjacent lung tissue had a median 57 of the top 100 clones found in the tumor. With higher T cell density in blood came longer overall survival.

Some clones are missing from TCRdb's copy, which holds only in-frame ones; the method was immunoSEQ multiplex PCR. The repertoire has around 70,000 clones, about 81% of them found once; the top ten carry approximately 1.2%. The germline CDR1 and CDR2 sequences are SNHLY and FYNNEI. With V trimmed by 4 bases and J by 0 bases, 5 bases remained unmatched. The CDR3 consists of 15 residues. Points on this clone: Its antigen is still unknown.

The clonotype comes from a female donor at least 60 years old with stage I lung adenocarcinoma. The sequencing used peripheral blood, collected before any cancer treatment. The chain has TRBV2 and TRBJ1-1; TRBD1 matches 7 bases. The CDR3 sequence: CASSATTGMNTEAFF. The CDR3 DNA is TGTGCCAGCAGTGCGACGACAGGGATGAACACTGAAGCTTTCTTT.